The 5 T cell receptor beta chains given below trace back to one sample, sequenced in a study of OX40 agonist ivuxolimab in advanced cancers. Sequenced by immunoSEQ multiplex PCR; TCRdb stores in-frame clones only, minus some. The sample includes some 80,000 clones, approximately 90% seen only once; the top ten take around 4.4%. Sequences were derived from CD4+ or CD8+ T cells sorted from blood, sampled in a trial of the OX40 agonist ivuxolimab. These receptors all stem from an adult with an advanced solid tumor such as melanoma, head and neck, liver or kidney cancer.

The chain employs TRBV28 and TRBJ1-3, with D tentatively TRBD1 (5 bases). This CDR3 has 17 residues. Germline V gene lookup returns CDR1 MDHEN and CDR2 SYDVKM. V was shortened by 6 bases and J by 0 bases, with 18 bases between the two germline ends. The CDR3 reads CASSRRAPGASGNTIYF. The DNA for the CDR3 is TGTGCCAGCAGCCGCAGGGCCCCAGGAGCCTCTGGAAACACCATATATTTT. Supplemented by reference TRBV28 and TRBJ1-3, the full variable domain reads DVKVTQSSRYLVKRTGEKVFLECVQDMDHENMFWYRQDPGLGLRLIYFSYDVKMKEKGDIPEGYSVSREKKERFSLILESASTNQTSMYLCASSRRAPGASGNTIYFGEGSWLTVV.

In this sample, this clone turned up once. The rearrangement uses TRBV15 and TRBJ1-5; 10 bases align to TRBD1. Germline loops: CDR1 LNHNV, CDR2 YYDKDF (reference sequence). The CDR3 is 19 amino acids. V lost 4 bases to trimming and J lost 4 bases; unmatched junction nucleotides: 16. This CDR3 reads CATSIGEGQGRRVNQPQHF. For the CDR3, the DNA is TGTGCCACCAGCATCGGAGAGGGACAGGGGAGGAGGGTAAATCAGCCCCAGCATTTT.

The chain uses TRBV21-1 and TRBJ1-1; TRBD1 is taken as the D call from the table, unchecked against the DNA. TRBV21-1 is a recognized pseudogene. This CDR3 is 15 amino acids long. This chain's CDR3 is CASSKLKGLDTEAFF. The CDR3 coding sequence is TGTGCCAGCAGCAAGTTAAAGGGGCTGGACACTGAAGCTTTCTTT.

The rearrangement links TRBV10-3 to TRBJ2-5, with 8 bases identical to TRBD2. The CDR3 has 14 amino acids. V lost 5 bases to trimming and J lost 5 bases; unmatched junction nucleotides: 7. Germline CDR1 reads ENHRY; CDR2 reads SYGVKD. The CDR3 DNA sequence: TGTGCCATCAGTCCCCAAGCGGGAGCTGAGACCCAGTACTTC. It codes for CAISPQAGAETQYF.

This chain joins TRBV7-2 and TRBJ1-1, with 9 nucleotides matching TRBD1. This CDR3 has 17 residues. V lost 5 bases to trimming and J lost 0 bases; unmatched junction nucleotides: 10. CDR1 SGHTA and CDR2 FQGNSA come from the germline V gene. This CDR3 reads CASSPNRGLGMNTEAFF. CDR3 in DNA: TGTGCCAGCAGCCCAAACAGGGGGCTCGGCATGAACACTGAAGCTTTCTTT.